The present T cell receptor beta chain was sequenced within a study of shared clonotypes between healthy human individuals (dated by TCRdb to the early 2020s). For context, the study as a whole: Three men and two women, aged 18 to 49 years, made up the cohort. The study deeply sequenced blood TCR repertoires of about five healthy adults to estimate repertoire size and the extent of clonotype sharing between individuals. Different laboratories and diverse techniques were used to prepare libraries and sequence TCR repertoires, to increase sequencing depth and limit assay-specific biases. Leukapheresis yielded between about 0.9 and 9 billion PBMCs per donor. General findings and caveats noted by the study authors: Sampling was restricted to blood, and TCR repertoires in tissue are likely to differ from TCR repertoires in blood. The small number of donors limited the genetic and exposure-history diversity represented. Based on pairwise subsampling, the degree of clonotype sharing among donors was expected to be affected by sequencing depth.

Healthy HIV-negative adults with no recently reported acute infections or vaccinations were included as donors. Only Caucasian adults living in Nashville, Tennessee, USA were represented among the donors. For unsorted samples, around 90 million PBMCs were counted, and genomic DNA was extracted using the QIAamp DNA Blood Mini kit. Blood was collected by leukapheresis, and PBMCs were isolated by Ficoll-Histopaque density gradient centrifugation and then cryopreserved in liquid nitrogen vapor phase. Using the deep immunoSEQ assay, multiplex PCR amplified TCR CDR3 regions from genomic DNA. For each cell subset, the extracted genomic DNA was distributed evenly across all wells of several immunoSEQ 96-well plates, and each plate served as one replicate. Each replicate PCR for unsorted PBMC received about 0.3 ug genomic DNA, equal to about 30,000 T cell genomes. Unsorted PBMC genomic DNA was sequenced across ten immunoSEQ deep assay plates. The purified libraries were quantified using a Qubit 3.0 fluorometer, sized with a Bioanalyzer 2100, and then quantified again using the KAPA Library Quantification kit. Every immunoSEQ 96-well plate was sequenced on a dedicated single-read 150-cycle Illumina NextSeq 550 flow cell. The original methods were these. Because the immunoSEQ output held only junctional sequences and lacked quality scores, the filtering could not match the filtering applied to full-length reads. To assign V/J genes and CDR3, sequences were annotated against IMGT germline references using PyIR, a Python wrapper for IgBLAST v1.9. Reads with weak V/J assignments (E-value above 1e-6), missing CDR3, stop codons, out-of-frame junctions, or ambiguous translated residues were removed. V3J clonotypes were defined as sequences sharing an identical inferred V gene, J gene, and CDR3 amino acid sequence. Percentage overlap between repertoires was computed as shared unique clonotypes divided by the size of the smaller repertoire. Repertoire richness was assessed with RTK rarefaction, the Chao1 estimator, and Recon v2.1 estimates of unobserved clonotypes. In TCRdb, the immuneACCESS table is reduced to in-frame sequences with V and J assigned. These tables do not hold every clone; where another copy was compared, an unresolved V gene accounts for under half, and the others remain unexplained. V and J calls and clone size are those listed in that table; D and trimming were worked out from the DNA. The sample table records about 490,000 clones; approximately 78% of these occur just once. The ten most abundant clones make up about 12% of the sample.

As concerns this clone: The antigen this receptor binds is unknown. Just one base apart from a much larger clone, this may be a read error.

This receptor was obtained from a woman aged 35 to 49 in good health. Some clones in this sample may be carry-over from other donors' samples. Input material: PBMCs.

Here the CDR3 is given as CAGTLGGLTGELFF. The sequence in DNA is TGTGCCGGCACCCTTGGGGGGCTCACCGGGGAGCTGTTTTTT. This receptor chain uses TRBV28 and TRBJ2-2; the D call is possibly TRBD1 or TRBD2, each sharing 6 bases. V is shortened by 11 bases, J by 4 bases, and the region joining them spans 17 bases. As encoded in the germline V gene, CDR1 is MDHEN while CDR2 is SYDVKM. Taken from cysteine to phenylalanine, the CDR3 has 14 residues. Just CDR3 DNA is preserved here, 42 bases in frame from base 1.